This T cell receptor (beta chain) was retrieved from a study of T cell clonality in common variable immunodeficiency. The CDR3 contains 12 residues. Germline CDR1 is GTSNPN and CDR2 is SVGIG (reference sequence). Trimming shortened V by 5 bases and J by 2 bases, and 9 bases separated the two germline ends. The sample holds a few counts of this clone. Its matching antigen is unknown. The read terminates 3 residues before the CDR3 end, so the remaining end is supplied by the germline J gene. The assay was immunoSEQ multiplex PCR, and TCRdb's table has in-frame clones only and misses some. This sample has about 20,000 clones, each found more than once. Overall study results and limits: Reportedly, TCR beta sequences from common variable immunodeficiency showed fewer deletions and N-nucleotide insertions. Compared with healthy controls, CVID subjects showed increased TCRbeta clonality, mostly in about a third.

Both groups were predominantly of Caucasian heritage. The specimen sequenced was peripheral blood mononuclear cells. The rearrangement uses TRBV30 and TRBJ1-2; unclear D gene. This receptor was obtained from a human donor with common variable immunodeficiency. This chain's CDR3 is CAWLQENYGYTF. Incomplete CDR3 DNA: TGTGCCTGGCTGCAGGAGAACTATGGC. The entire variable domain, with the rest obtained from reference TRBV30 and TRBJ1-2, is as follows: SQTIHQWPATLVQPVGSPLSLECTVEGTSNPNLYWYRQAAGRGLQLLFYSVGIGQISSEVPQNLSASRPQDRQFILSSKKLLLSDSGFYLCAWLQENYGYTFGSGTRLTVV.